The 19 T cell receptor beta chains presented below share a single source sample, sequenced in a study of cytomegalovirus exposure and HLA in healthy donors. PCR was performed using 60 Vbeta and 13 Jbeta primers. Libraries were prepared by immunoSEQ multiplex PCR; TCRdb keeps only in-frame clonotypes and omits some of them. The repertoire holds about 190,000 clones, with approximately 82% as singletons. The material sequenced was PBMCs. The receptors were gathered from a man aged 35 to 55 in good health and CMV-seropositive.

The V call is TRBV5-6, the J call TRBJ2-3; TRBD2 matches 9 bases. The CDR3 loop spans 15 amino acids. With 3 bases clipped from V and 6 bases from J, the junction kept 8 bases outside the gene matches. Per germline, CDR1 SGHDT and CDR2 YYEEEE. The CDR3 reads CASSWGTSLDDTQYF. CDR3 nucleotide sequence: TGTGCCAGCAGCTGGGGGACTAGCCTTGACGATACGCAGTATTTT. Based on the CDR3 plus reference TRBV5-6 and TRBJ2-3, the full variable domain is DAGVTQSPTHLIKTRGQQVTLRCSPKSGHDTVSWYQQALGQGPQFIFQYYEEEERQRGNFPDRFSGHQFPNYSSELNVNALLLGDSALYLCASSWGTSLDDTQYFGPGTRLTVL.

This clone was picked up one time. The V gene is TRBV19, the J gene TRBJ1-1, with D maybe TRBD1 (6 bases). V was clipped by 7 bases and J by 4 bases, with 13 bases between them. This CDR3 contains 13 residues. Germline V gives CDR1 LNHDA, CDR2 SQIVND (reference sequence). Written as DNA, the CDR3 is TGTGCCAGTAAGAACAGGGATTCCACTGAAGCTTTCTTT. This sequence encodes CASKNRDSTEAFF.

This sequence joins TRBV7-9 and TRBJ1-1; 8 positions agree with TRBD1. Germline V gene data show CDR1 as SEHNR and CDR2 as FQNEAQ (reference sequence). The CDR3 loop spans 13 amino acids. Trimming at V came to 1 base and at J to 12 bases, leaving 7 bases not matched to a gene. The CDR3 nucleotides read TGTGCCAGCAGCTTAGAGGGGGGACAGGAGACTTTCTTT. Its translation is CASSLEGGQETFF.

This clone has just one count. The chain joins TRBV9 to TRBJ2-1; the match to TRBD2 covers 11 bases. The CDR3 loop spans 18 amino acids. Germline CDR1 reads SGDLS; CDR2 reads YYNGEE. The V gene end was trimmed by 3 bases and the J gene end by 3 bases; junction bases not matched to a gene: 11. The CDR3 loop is CASSAGLAAAGGYNEQFF. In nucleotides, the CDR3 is TGTGCCAGCAGCGCGGGACTAGCGGCCGCGGGTGGCTACAATGAGCAGTTCTTC.

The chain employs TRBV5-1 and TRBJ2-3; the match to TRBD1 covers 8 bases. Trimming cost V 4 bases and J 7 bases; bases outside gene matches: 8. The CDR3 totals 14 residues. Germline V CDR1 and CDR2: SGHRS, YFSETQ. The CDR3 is CASSLDRVAHTQYF. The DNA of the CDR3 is TGCGCCAGCAGCCTGGACAGGGTAGCGCATACGCAGTATTTT. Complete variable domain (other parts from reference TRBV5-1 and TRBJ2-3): KAGVTQTPRYLIKTRGQQVTLSCSPISGHRSVSWYQQTPGQGLQFLFEYFSETQRNKGNFPGRFSGRQFSNSRSEMNVSTLELGDSALYLCASSLDRVAHTQYFGPGTRLTVL.

The CDR3: CASRTPNSGNTIYF. The CDR3 DNA is TGTGCCAGTAGAACACCGAACTCTGGAAACACCATATATTTT. This chain connects TRBV19 to TRBJ1-3; D remains ambiguous. This CDR3 has 14 residues. V was cut by 6 bases and J by 0 bases, with 9 bases left in between. The germline V gene encodes CDR1 LNHDA and CDR2 SQIVND (reference sequence).

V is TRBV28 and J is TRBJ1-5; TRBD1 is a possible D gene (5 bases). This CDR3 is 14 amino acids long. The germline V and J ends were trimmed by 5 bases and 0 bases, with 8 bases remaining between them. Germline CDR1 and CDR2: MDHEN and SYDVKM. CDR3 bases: TGTGCCAGCAGTCAGGGCCATAGCAATCAGCCCCAGCATTTT. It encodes CASSQGHSNQPQHF.

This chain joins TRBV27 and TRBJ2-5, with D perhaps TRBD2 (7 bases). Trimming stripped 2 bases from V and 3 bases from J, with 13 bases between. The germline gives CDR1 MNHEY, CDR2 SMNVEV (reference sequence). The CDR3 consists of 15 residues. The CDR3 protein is CASSLRGRAEETQYF. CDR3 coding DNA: TGTGCCAGCAGTTTAAGGGGGAGGGCGGAAGAGACCCAGTACTTC.

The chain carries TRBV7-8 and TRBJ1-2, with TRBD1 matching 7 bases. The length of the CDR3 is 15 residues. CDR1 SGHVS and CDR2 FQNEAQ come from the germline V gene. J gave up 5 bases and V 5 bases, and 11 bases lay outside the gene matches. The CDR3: CASSRSDRLIYGYTF. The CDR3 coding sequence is TGTGCCAGCAGCCGATCGGACAGGTTGATTTATGGCTACACCTTC.

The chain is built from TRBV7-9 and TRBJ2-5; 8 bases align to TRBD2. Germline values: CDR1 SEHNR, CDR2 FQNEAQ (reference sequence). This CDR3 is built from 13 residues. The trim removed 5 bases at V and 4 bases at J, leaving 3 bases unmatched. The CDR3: CASSPGGGETQYF. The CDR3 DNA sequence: TGTGCCAGCAGCCCCGGGGGGGGAGAGACCCAGTACTTC.

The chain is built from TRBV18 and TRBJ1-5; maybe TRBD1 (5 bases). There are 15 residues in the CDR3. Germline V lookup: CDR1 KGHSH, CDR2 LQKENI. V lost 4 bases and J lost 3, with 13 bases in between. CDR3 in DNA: TGTGCCAGCTCACGATCCAGGGCTGACAATCAGCCCCAGCATTTT. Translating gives CASSRSRADNQPQHF.

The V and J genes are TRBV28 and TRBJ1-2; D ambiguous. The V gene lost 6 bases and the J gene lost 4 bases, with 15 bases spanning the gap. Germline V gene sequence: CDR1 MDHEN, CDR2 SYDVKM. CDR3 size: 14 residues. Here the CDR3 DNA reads TGTGCCAGCAGCCTCGATACCGGTGGCTATGGCTACACCTTC. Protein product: CASSLDTGGYGYTF.

DNA of the CDR3: TGTGCCAGCAGTGCCGGGACAGATAATTCACCCCTCCACTTT. It codes for CASSAGTDNSPLHF. The chain links TRBV7-8 to TRBJ1-6; 7 positions agree with TRBD1. The CDR3 sequence is 14 residues long. Germline values: CDR1 SGHVS, CDR2 FQNEAQ. With 6 bases clipped from V and 5 bases from J, the junction kept 4 bases outside the gene matches.

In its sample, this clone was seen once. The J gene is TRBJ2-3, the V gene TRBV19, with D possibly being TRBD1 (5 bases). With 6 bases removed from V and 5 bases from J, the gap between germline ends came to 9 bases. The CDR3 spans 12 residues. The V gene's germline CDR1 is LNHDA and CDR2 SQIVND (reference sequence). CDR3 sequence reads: CASSQGRDTQYF. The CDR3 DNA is TGTGCCAGTAGCCAGGGAAGAGATACGCAGTATTTT.

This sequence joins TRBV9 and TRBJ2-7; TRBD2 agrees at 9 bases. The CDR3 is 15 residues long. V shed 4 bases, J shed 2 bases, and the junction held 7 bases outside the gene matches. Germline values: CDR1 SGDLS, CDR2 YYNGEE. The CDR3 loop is CASSRGTSIAYEQYF. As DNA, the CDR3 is TGTGCCAGCAGCCGTGGGACTAGCATAGCCTACGAGCAGTACTTC.

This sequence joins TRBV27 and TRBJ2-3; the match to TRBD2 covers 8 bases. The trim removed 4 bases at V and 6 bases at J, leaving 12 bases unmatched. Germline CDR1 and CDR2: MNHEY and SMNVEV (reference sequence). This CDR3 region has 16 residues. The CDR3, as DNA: TGTGCCAGCAGTTCGCCCCTTAGCGGGGTTGGGGATACGCAGTATTTT. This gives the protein CASSSPLSGVGDTQYF.

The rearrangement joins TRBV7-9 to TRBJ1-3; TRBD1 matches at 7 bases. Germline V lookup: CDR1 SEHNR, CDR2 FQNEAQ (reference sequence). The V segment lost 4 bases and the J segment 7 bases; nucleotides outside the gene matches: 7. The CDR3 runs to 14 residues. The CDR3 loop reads CASSSPDRSNTIYF. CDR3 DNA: TGTGCCAGCAGCTCCCCGGACAGGTCCAACACCATATATTTT.

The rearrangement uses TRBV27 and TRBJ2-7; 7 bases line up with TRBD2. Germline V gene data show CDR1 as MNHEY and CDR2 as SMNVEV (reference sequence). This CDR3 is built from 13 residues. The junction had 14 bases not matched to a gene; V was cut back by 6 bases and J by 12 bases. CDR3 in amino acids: CASSPSSGLGLYF. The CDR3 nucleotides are TGTGCCAGCAGCCCTTCTAGCGGCTTGGGGCTGTACTTC.

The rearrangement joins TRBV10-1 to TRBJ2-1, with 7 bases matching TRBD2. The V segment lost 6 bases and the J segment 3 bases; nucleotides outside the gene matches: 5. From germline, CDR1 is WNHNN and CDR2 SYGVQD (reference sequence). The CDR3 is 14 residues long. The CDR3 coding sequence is TGCGCCAGCAGGAGGACTAGATGCTACAATGAGCAGTTCTTC. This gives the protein CASRRTRCYNEQFF.